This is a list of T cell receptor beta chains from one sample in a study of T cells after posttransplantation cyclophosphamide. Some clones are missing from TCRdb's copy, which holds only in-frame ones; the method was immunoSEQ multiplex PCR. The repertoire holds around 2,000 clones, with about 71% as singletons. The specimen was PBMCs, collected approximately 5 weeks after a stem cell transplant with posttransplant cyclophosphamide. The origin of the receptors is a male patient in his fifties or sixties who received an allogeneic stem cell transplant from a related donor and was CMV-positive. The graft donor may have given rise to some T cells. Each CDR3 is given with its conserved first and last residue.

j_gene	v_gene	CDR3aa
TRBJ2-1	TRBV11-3	CASSYAAGGEQFF
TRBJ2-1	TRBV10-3	CAISQSGGLYNEQFF
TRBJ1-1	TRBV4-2	CASSQGLGVAEAFF
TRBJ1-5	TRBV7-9	CASSLQGVSPQHF
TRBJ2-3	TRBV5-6	CASSSPTTTGLGEGDTQYF
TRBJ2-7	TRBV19	CASSISDRGSYEQYF
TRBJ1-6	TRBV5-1	CASSAGGVGSPLHF
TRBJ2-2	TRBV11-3	CASSSRTGTGAPGELFF
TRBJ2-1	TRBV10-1	CASSEPGTSGDEQFF
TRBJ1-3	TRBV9	CASSVGGVNPGNTIYF
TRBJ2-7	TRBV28	CASSLLPILTYEQYF
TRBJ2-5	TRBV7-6	CASSRRRPGQILGETQYF
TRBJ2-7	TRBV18	CASSPLETSGDQREYEQYF
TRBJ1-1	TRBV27	CASSSPWDRGDTEAFF
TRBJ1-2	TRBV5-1	CASSPGSYGYTF
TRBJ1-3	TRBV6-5	CASSYSISSGNTIYF
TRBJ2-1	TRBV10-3	CAIRSSGSPHNEQFF
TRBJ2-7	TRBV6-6	CASSLGGLNEQYF
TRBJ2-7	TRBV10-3	CAIKEGSGTSYEQYF
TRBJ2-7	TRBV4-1	CASSHFLGTAAYEQYF
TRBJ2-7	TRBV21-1	CARTISSVAYEQYF
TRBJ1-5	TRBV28	CASSYQPQHF
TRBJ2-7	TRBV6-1	CASSEAGSQYEQYF
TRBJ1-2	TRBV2	CASRDGQGQGYTF
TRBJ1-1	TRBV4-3	CASSETAGYRTEAFF
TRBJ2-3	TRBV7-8	CASSHSGSQPDTQYF
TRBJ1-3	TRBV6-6	CASRRPRQGKRNTIYF
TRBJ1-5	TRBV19	CASNRDRGRGQPQHF
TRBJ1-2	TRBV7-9	CASSSDRDGYTF
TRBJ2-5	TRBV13	CASTSRSFQETQYF
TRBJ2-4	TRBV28	CASSLFHSGKNIQYF
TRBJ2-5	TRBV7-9	CASSFGGLGGETQYF
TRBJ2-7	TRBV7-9	CASSLRTVNYEQYF
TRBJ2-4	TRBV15	CATSRVTGLAKNIQYF
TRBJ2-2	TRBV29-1	CSADENTGELFF
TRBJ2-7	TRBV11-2	CASSLAPPTSGVYEQYF
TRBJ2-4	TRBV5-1	CASSFWDGGLAKNIQYF